The rows below give T cell receptor beta chains drawn from one sample of a study of blood T cells in healthy people across ages. Each CDR3 protein gets one entry after TCRdb re-called the 5' RACE reads with MiXCR. This sample has roughly 1,100,000 distinct CDR3 sequences, with approximately 26% found just once. These data also formed part of another study, on T cells of mothers and their children.

What was sequenced was blood. Receptor source: a girl aged 2-10 years in good health. Both conserved end residues are part of each CDR3. D genes are given only for firm matches. For some rows the clone size is stated as once, few or many, or as a class when expanded; others skip it.

len,d_gene,j_gene,v_gene,abundance,CDR3nt,CDR3aa
15,TRBD1,TRBJ1-4,TRBV20-1,few,TGCAGTGCTTCGCTACAGGGGTGGGATGGTGAAAAACTGTTTTTT,CSASLQGWDGEKLFF
13,-,TRBJ2-2,TRBV29-1,-,TGCAGCGTTTGGGACCGGGACACCGGGGAGCTGTTTTTT,CSVWDRDTGELFF
14,-,TRBJ1-3,TRBV29-1,few,TGCAGCGTTGTCCCCCGCGTCTCTGGAAACACCATATATTTT,CSVVPRVSGNTIYF
13,-,TRBJ1-5,TRBV28,-,TGTGCCAGCACCGGGGGCGTAATGGGGCCCCAGCATTTT,CASTGGVMGPQHF
12,-,TRBJ2-7,TRBV11-2,-,TGTGCCAGCAGCTTTGTAGAGAACGAGCAGTACTTC,CASSFVENEQYF
15,-,TRBJ2-7,TRBV7-9,few,TGTGCCAGCAGCTATTTAGCGGACCCCACGTACGAGCAGTACTTC,CASSYLADPTYEQYF
15,-,TRBJ2-5,TRBV12-3/TRBV12-4,-,TGTGCCAGCAGTTTAACTCGAGGGAGACCAGAGACCCAGTACTTC,CASSLTRGRPETQYF
13,-,TRBJ2-7,TRBV29-1,-,TGCAGCGTGGGAACAAGGATGGGGTACGAGCAGTACTTC,CSVGTRMGYEQYF
16,-,TRBJ2-7,TRBV20-1,few,TGCAGTGCTAGAGAATCACCCACAGGCTTAGCCTACGAGCAGTACTTC,CSARESPTGLAYEQYF
12,-,TRBJ2-1,TRBV12-3/TRBV12-4,few,TGTGCCAGCAGTACCCTCTACAATGAGCAGTTCTTC,CASSTLYNEQFF
16,TRBD2,TRBJ2-1,TRBV12-3/TRBV12-4,few,TGTGCCAGCAGTCCTACCGGGACTAGCGGCCGAGGGGAGCAGTTCTTC,CASSPTGTSGRGEQFF
14,-,TRBJ1-1,TRBV9,few,TGTGCCAGCAGCCTCAGACTTGCGGGCACTGAAGCTTTCTTT,CASSLRLAGTEAFF
14,-,TRBJ1-1,TRBV2,-,TGTGCCAACAGATCCAGGGCCCCGAGGACTGAAGCTTTCTTT,CANRSRAPRTEAFF
19,TRBD2,TRBJ2-1,TRBV7-2,-,TGTGCCAGCAGCTTAGGGCTAGCGGGAGGGCCCTCCGCCTACAATGAGCAGTTCTTC,CASSLGLAGGPSAYNEQFF
13,-,TRBJ2-5,TRBV20-1,few,TGCAGTGCTAGAGAATTAGCAGGGGAGACCCAGTACTTC,CSARELAGETQYF
16,-,TRBJ2-5,TRBV6-5,-,TGTGCCAGCAGTTCCTCGATATTGGCGGCCGGCCAGACCCAGTACTTC,CASSSSILAAGQTQYF
13,TRBD1,TRBJ2-7,TRBV12-3/TRBV12-4,-,TGTGCCAGCAGAGCCGGGACAGGGAGCGAGCAGTACTTC,CASRAGTGSEQYF
14,-,TRBJ2-4,TRBV7-3,few,TGTGCCAGCAGCTTATCAGGGGGGAAAAACATTCAGTACTTC,CASSLSGGKNIQYF
16,TRBD1,TRBJ1-2,TRBV20-1,-,TGCAGTGCTAGAGATTTCGTCGGCAGGGGGAACTATGGCTACACCTTC,CSARDFVGRGNYGYTF
16,TRBD2,TRBJ2-1,TRBV4-1,-,TGCGCCAGCAGCCCTACCGGGACTAGCGGGAGTTATGAGCAGTTCTTC,CASSPTGTSGSYEQFF
15,-,TRBJ2-5,TRBV6-1,-,TGTGCCAGCAGTGAAGCCGGTAGCCTTCAAGAGACCCAGTACTTC,CASSEAGSLQETQYF
13,-,TRBJ2-2,TRBV12-3/TRBV12-4,-,TGTGCCAGCAGTACCATGGGTTCCGGGGAGCTGTTTTTT,CASSTMGSGELFF
20,-,TRBJ2-1,TRBV15,few,TGTGCCACCAGCAGAGGTGGAGGTGGGACGGCATTTCATTCCTACAATGAGCAGTTCTTC,CATSRGGGGTAFHSYNEQFF
15,-,TRBJ2-7,TRBV6-1,-,TGTGCCAGCAGTGAAGACCTCTCGATCTCCTACGAGCAGTACTTC,CASSEDLSISYEQYF
13,-,TRBJ2-5,TRBV28,few,TGTGCCAGCAGTCTACGTGATCAGGGGACCCAGTACTTC,CASSLRDQGTQYF